What follows describes a single TCR beta chain. The entry originates in a study of blood T cell repertoires in COVID-19. Study-level information: Acute and convalescent COVID-19 samples came from the United States, Italy and Spain. Sources were T cells, B-cell-depleted T cells, or PBMCs; the material itself was cDNA or gDNA.

Authors' processing steps: From reference gene primer amplification, estimates of nucleated cell counts were derived. TCRdb's copy holds only in-frame clones and misses some; the assay was immunoSEQ multiplex PCR. That table gives V, J and clone size, and the DNA gave D and trimming. Of roughly 100,000 clones in the sample, 82% were seen once. This CDR3 has 15 amino acids. Germline CDR1 is KGHSH and CDR2 is LQKENI. The ends lost 2 bases at V and 1 base at J; junction bases unmatched: 4. This TCR derives from a woman of 80 years or more with acute or convalescent COVID-19. Sequenced input: peripheral blood. The chain couples TRBV18 to TRBJ2-7; 8 bases line up with TRBD1. The CDR3 region is CASSPRQGSSYEQYF. The CDR3, as DNA: TGTGCCAGCTCACCAAGACAGGGGAGTTCCTACGAGCAGTACTTC.